This TCR beta chain came from a study of cytomegalovirus exposure and HLA in healthy donors. Germline CDR1 SGHRS, CDR2 YFSETQ. The germline V and J ends were trimmed by 2 bases and 2 bases, with 11 bases remaining between them. The CDR3 is 15 residues long. PCR employed 60 Vbeta and 13 Jbeta primers. Generated by immunoSEQ multiplex PCR, the TCRdb table keeps only in-frame clones and is missing some. The sample holds 180,000 or so clones, around 80% seen once. This clone has a single count. The chain carries TRBV5-1 and TRBJ1-3, with a possible D match to TRBD1 (6 bases). The receptor was isolated from a woman aged 50 to 65 in good health and CMV-seropositive. Sequencing was carried out using PBMCs. In nucleotides, the CDR3 is TGCGCCAGCAGCTTAGGGGGTGGACCTGGAAACACCATATATTTT. Translated, it gives CASSLGGGPGNTIYF.